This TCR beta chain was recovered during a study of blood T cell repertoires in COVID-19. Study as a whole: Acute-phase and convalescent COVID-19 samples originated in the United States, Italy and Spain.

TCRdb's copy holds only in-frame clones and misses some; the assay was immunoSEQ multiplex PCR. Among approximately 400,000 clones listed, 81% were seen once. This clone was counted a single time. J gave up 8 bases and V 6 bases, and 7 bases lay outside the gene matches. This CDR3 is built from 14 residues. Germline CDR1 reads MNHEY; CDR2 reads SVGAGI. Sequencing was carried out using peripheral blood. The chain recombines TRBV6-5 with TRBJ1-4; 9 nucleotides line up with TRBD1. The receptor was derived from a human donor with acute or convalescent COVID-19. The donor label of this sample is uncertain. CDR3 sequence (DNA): TGTGCCAGCAGACTACAGGGGGCGGGGGAAAAACTGTTTTTT. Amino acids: CASRLQGAGEKLFF.